The 18 T cell receptor beta chains listed next were all sequenced from one sample in a study of blood T cell repertoires in COVID-19. The method was immunoSEQ multiplex PCR; TCRdb's version includes in-frame clones alone and lacks a portion of them. The sample records 46,000 or so clones, roughly nine tenths being singletons. Sequenced material: peripheral blood. All receptors come from a man in his sixties with active or convalescent COVID-19.

This clone has a handful of counts. The V call is TRBV29-1, the J call TRBJ2-2; 16 bases map to TRBD2. The V segment lost 7 bases and the J segment 7 bases; nucleotides outside the gene matches: 9. Germline CDR1 SQVTM, CDR2 ANQGSEA. This CDR3 has 16 amino acids. The CDR3 spells CSGAGLAGGISGELFF. CDR3 DNA: TGCAGCGGGGCGGGACTAGCGGGGGGGATTAGCGGGGAGCTGTTTTTT.

This chain links TRBV6-6 with TRBJ2-2; 11 bases are a match to TRBD1. Germline V gene lookup returns CDR1 MNHNY and CDR2 SVGAGI (reference sequence). V gave up 4 bases and J gave up 4 bases; unmatched junction bases: 5. The CDR3 extends over 16 amino acids. The CDR3 nucleotides read TGTGCCAGCAGTTCCTCGGGGACAGGGGGCACCGGGGAGCTGTTTTTT. Translation: CASSSSGTGGTGELFF.

CDR3 amino acids: CASSVGGTAFSYEQYF. In nucleotides, the CDR3 is TGTGCCAGCAGCGTAGGAGGGACAGCCTTCTCCTACGAGCAGTACTTC. The gene calls are TRBV9 and TRBJ2-7, with 7 nucleotides matching TRBD1. Per the germline V gene, CDR1 is SGDLS and CDR2 is YYNGEE. This CDR3 is 16 amino acids long. V shed 0 bases, J shed 0 bases, and the junction held 6 bases outside the gene matches.

The chain links TRBV5-6 to TRBJ1-5, with unresolved D. V was cut by 2 bases and J by 0 bases, with 9 bases left in between. The CDR3 extends over 15 amino acids. Germline lookup yields CDR1 SGHDT and CDR2 YYEEEE. The DNA of the CDR3 is TGTGCCAGCAGCTTTTGGCGGGCTAGCAATCAGCCCCAGCATTTT. Residues: CASSFWRASNQPQHF.

CDR3 coding DNA: TGCGCCAGCAGCTTGGCAGCAGGGCTTAGCTCACCCCTCCACTTT. Its protein product is CASSLAAGLSSPLHF. The chain recombines TRBV5-1 with TRBJ1-6, with a possible D match to TRBD1 (5 bases). Trimming left V 0 bases short and J 10 bases short, with 14 bases between. CDR1 and CDR2 (germline): SGHRS, YFSETQ. The CDR3 contains 15 residues.

The V call is TRBV5-1, the J call TRBJ2-2, with D possibly being TRBD2 (5 bases). With 4 bases removed from V and 4 bases from J, the gap between germline ends came to 14 bases. CDR1 is SGHRS, CDR2 YFSETQ, per germline. The CDR3 sequence is 15 residues long. The CDR3 reads CASSPGVDGTGELFF. In nucleotides, the CDR3 is TGCGCCAGCAGCCCCGGGGTCGACGGCACCGGGGAGCTGTTTTTT. Together with reference TRBV5-1 and TRBJ2-2, the CDR3 gives the full variable domain: KAGVTQTPRYLIKTRGQQVTLSCSPISGHRSVSWYQQTPGQGLQFLFEYFSETQRNKGNFPGRFSGRQFSNSRSEMNVSTLELGDSALYLCASSPGVDGTGELFFGEGSRLTVL.

This clone was detected a few times. The rearrangement joins TRBV29-1 to TRBJ2-3; TRBD2 is a possible D gene (7 bases). Trimming took 6 bases from V and 1 from J, leaving 17 bases between them. The CDR3 runs 15 residues. Germline CDR1 is SQVTM and CDR2 is ANQGSEA. The DNA for the CDR3 is TGCAGCGTAGAGGGGGGGTGGTGGGGCACAGATACGCAGTATTTT. Protein: CSVEGGWWGTDTQYF.

This sequence joins TRBV6-1 and TRBJ2-1; D unclear. The CDR3 covers 12 residues. Germline values: CDR1 MNHNS, CDR2 SASEGT. V lost 1 base to trimming and J lost 9 bases, with 7 bases between them. The CDR3, as DNA: TGTGCCAGCAGTGAAGTATTCGTTGAGCAGTTCTTC. As protein: CASSEVFVEQFF.

CDR3 in DNA: TGTGCCAGCAAGGGACTAGCGGGGCTTCACTCCTACAATGAGCAGTTCTTC. Protein product: CASKGLAGLHSYNEQFF. The V gene is TRBV27, the J gene TRBJ2-1; 13 nucleotides agree with TRBD2. This CDR3 comprises 17 residues. Trimming removed 7 bases from V and 0 bases from J; junction bases left unmatched: 6. The germline CDR1 and CDR2 sequences are MNHEY and SMNVEV (reference sequence).

This clone occurred once. The V call is TRBV23-1, the J call TRBJ1-6; a weak D match, TRBD1 (5 bases). TRBV23-1 qualifies as an ORF whose function is uncertain. This CDR3 is 14 amino acids long. The V gene lost 0 bases and the J gene lost 10 bases, with 10 bases spanning the gap. CDR3: CASSQSPGRSPLHF. CDR3 in DNA: TGCGCCAGCAGTCAATCCCCAGGGCGATCACCCCTCCACTTT.

This chain connects TRBV28 to TRBJ1-1; perhaps TRBD1 as D (5 bases). Germline V gene lookup returns CDR1 MDHEN and CDR2 SYDVKM. Trimming cost V 7 bases and J 0 bases, with 12 bases left between them. The CDR3 is 14 amino acids. The DNA of the CDR3 is TGTGCCAGCAACCTCCAGGGATTGAACACTGAAGCTTTCTTT. Translation gives CASNLQGLNTEAFF.

J is TRBJ1-5 and V is TRBV4-1; weak D call: TRBD1 (5 bases). Germline CDR1 MGHRA, CDR2 YSYEKL. V was cut by 2 bases and J by 5 bases, with 19 bases left in between. CDR3 length: 17 amino acids. The CDR3 sequence is CASSQWTLMGSYQPQHF. CDR3 coding DNA: TGCGCCAGCAGCCAATGGACACTTATGGGGTCTTATCAGCCCCAGCATTTT.

The chain uses TRBV9 and TRBJ2-1, with 8 bases matching TRBD2. The germline V gene encodes CDR1 SGDLS and CDR2 YYNGEE. V gave up 4 bases and J gave up 5 bases; unmatched junction bases: 5. This CDR3 has 14 residues. CDR3 region: CASSLISGDNEQFF. In DNA form, the CDR3 reads TGTGCCAGCAGCCTCATTAGCGGGGACAATGAGCAGTTCTTC.

This chain joins TRBV19 and TRBJ1-2, with D maybe TRBD1 (6 bases). From germline, CDR1 is LNHDA and CDR2 SQIVND (reference sequence). Trimming stripped 4 bases from V and 11 bases from J, with 14 bases between. The CDR3 consists of 12 residues. CDR3 region: CASSNRDIEYTF. CDR3 DNA: TGTGCCAGTAGTAACCGGGACATCGAATACACCTTC.

A word on this clone: Other DNA sequences in the sample encode the same CDR3. The chain has TRBV28 and TRBJ2-2; D unclear. This CDR3 comprises 12 residues. From germline, CDR1 is MDHEN and CDR2 SYDVKM. V shed 3 bases and J shed 5 bases, with 4 bases lying between them. DNA for the CDR3: TGTGCCAGCAGTTTGAGGACCGGGGAGCTGTTTTTT. This gives the protein CASSLRTGELFF.

CDR3 bases: TGTGCCAGCAGCCAAGATCGTAATCAGCCCCAGCATTTT. Protein: CASSQDRNQPQHF. The chain is built from TRBV4-2 and TRBJ1-5; D uncertain. The ends were cut back, 0 bases at V and 4 bases at J, with 4 bases in the middle. Germline V lookup: CDR1 LGHNA, CDR2 YNFKEQ. The CDR3 contains 13 residues.

The chain couples TRBV10-3 to TRBJ1-5; D remains ambiguous. CDR1 is ENHRY and CDR2 is SYGVKD in the germline V gene. The CDR3 contains 15 residues. V lost 0 bases and J 4 bases, leaving 10 bases between the germline ends. The CDR3: CAISESEVTNQPQHF. In DNA form, the CDR3 reads TGTGCCATCAGTGAGTCGGAGGTAACTAATCAGCCCCAGCATTTT.

This sequence joins TRBV10-3 and TRBJ2-2, with 10 bases aligning to TRBD1. Trimming removed 5 bases from V and 3 bases from J; junction bases left unmatched: 6. The CDR3 is 16 residues long. Germline loops: CDR1 ENHRY, CDR2 SYGVKD. The CDR3 sequence is CAISSGTGVDTGELFF. CDR3 in DNA: TGTGCCATCAGTAGTGGGACAGGGGTGGACACCGGGGAGCTGTTTTTT.